This TCR beta chain originates from a study of cytomegalovirus exposure and HLA in healthy donors. Study-level results: Later, an analysis showed that TCR beta chains associated with HLA were more clonally expanded than others that were equally common. Most likely, a cluster of highly shared sequence variants arose as a sequencing artifact.

Note on this clone: Its antigen remains unidentified.

Researchers ran the PCR with 60 Vbeta and 13 Jbeta primers. Generated by immunoSEQ multiplex PCR, the TCRdb table keeps only in-frame clones and is missing some. The sample records approximately 76,000 clones, roughly 78% being singletons. The TCR was taken from a man under 40 in good health and CMV-seronegative. Sequencing was performed on PBMCs.

The chain's CDR3 is CASSLGGRTEAFF. In DNA form, the CDR3 reads TGCGCCAGCAGCTTGGGGGGGAGGACTGAAGCTTTCTTT. The V and J genes are TRBV5-1 and TRBJ1-1, with D perhaps matching TRBD1 (5 bases). V was clipped by 0 bases and J by 5 bases, with 8 bases between them. The CDR3 covers 13 residues. Per the germline V gene, CDR1 is SGHRS and CDR2 is YFSETQ. The whole variable domain, filled in from reference TRBV5-1 and TRBJ1-1, reads KAGVTQTPRYLIKTRGQQVTLSCSPISGHRSVSWYQQTPGQGLQFLFEYFSETQRNKGNFPGRFSGRQFSNSRSEMNVSTLELGDSALYLCASSLGGRTEAFFGQGTRLTVV.